The table lists the clone carrying this T cell receptor beta chain with many counts. The data are from a study of regulatory T cells in long-lasting Graves disease. At the level of the study: Persistent Graves' disease denoted over 5 years of antithyroid drugs plus positive TSH receptor antibodies.

V shed 0 bases, J shed 5 bases, and the junction held 2 bases outside the gene matches. This CDR3 is built from 15 residues. Sequencing libraries for TCR beta were prepared with iRepertoire HTBI primers and Arm-PCR of CDR3 regions. TCRdb independently ran MiXCR on the multiplex PCR reads; one entry per CDR3 protein. The sample has 350,000 to 450,000 distinct CDR3 sequences; about 21% are singletons. Time point specified: persistent/refractory GD, antithyroid drugs over 5 years with positive TRAb. PBMC RNA was the source of the TCR library. The sample was peripheral blood mononuclear cells (PBMCs), taken when the disease was refractory, from a patient treated with antithyroid drugs. The source is a female donor with Graves disease. The chain carries TRBV6-7 and TRBJ2-5, with 11 positions matching TRBD2. TRBV6-7 is known as an ORF, though its function is uncertain. CDR3 sequence: CASSYSASGRETQYF. The DNA of the CDR3 is TGTGCCAGCAGTTACTCGGCTAGCGGGAGGGAGACCCAGTACTTC.